The 15 T cell receptor beta chains below all came from one sample that was sequenced in a study of cytomegalovirus exposure and HLA in healthy donors. PCR employed 60 Vbeta and 13 Jbeta primers. The repertoire was sequenced with immunoSEQ multiplex PCR; TCRdb's copy has only in-frame clones and lacks some. The sample shows under 130,000 clones, more than 60% of them seen only once. Sequencing was carried out using PBMCs. Receptors originate from a woman in her forties in good health and CMV-seropositive.

The V gene is TRBV18, the J gene TRBJ1-1; D gene ambiguous. V was trimmed by 6 bases and J by 4 bases, leaving 12 bases between them. Germline CDR1 KGHSH, CDR2 LQKENI. The CDR3 runs to 13 residues. The chain's CDR3 is CASSSGRITEAFF. For the CDR3, the DNA is TGTGCCAGCTCCTCAGGTCGGATCACTGAAGCTTTCTTT.

Turning to this clone: A read error may account for a junction end that differs from germline. The chain employs TRBV7-9 and TRBJ2-5; D is possibly TRBD1 (5 bases). This CDR3 is built from 12 residues. Germline V gene sequence: CDR1 SEHNR, CDR2 FQNEAQ (reference sequence). The CDR3 loop is CSSSDSRETQYF. CDR3 nucleotides: TGTTCCAGCAGCGACAGTAGGGAGACCCAGTACTTC.

CDR3 coding DNA: TGTGCCAGCAGTGTTCCCGGTTTTAGCAATCAGCCCCAGCATTTT. Its translation is CASSVPGFSNQPQHF. The genes are TRBV28 and TRBJ1-5; unclear D gene. The CDR3 is 15 residues long. Trimming took off 5 bases at V and 0 bases at J, with 11 bases between the two ends. The germline gives CDR1 MDHEN, CDR2 SYDVKM.

The rearrangement links TRBV29-1 to TRBJ1-1; TRBD1 matches at 7 bases. Unmatched junction bases numbered 9, after V lost 4 bases and J lost 4 bases. This CDR3 is built from 14 residues. Germline CDR1 is SQVTM and CDR2 is ANQGSEA. The CDR3 DNA follows: TGCAGCGTTGTCAACAGGGGAAGGTTCACTGAAGCTTTCTTT. Amino acid sequence: CSVVNRGRFTEAFF.

The chain links TRBV4-1 to TRBJ1-2, with a possible D match to TRBD1 (6 bases). There are 15 residues in the CDR3. The germline V gene has CDR1 MGHRA and CDR2 YSYEKL. V was trimmed by 0 bases and J by 3 bases, leaving 11 bases between them. The CDR3 bases are TGCGCCAGCAGCCAAGAGGCCAGGGGCGACTATGGCTACACCTTC. Residues: CASSQEARGDYGYTF.

The chain is built from TRBV28 and TRBJ2-3; 8 bases match TRBD1. Trimming took 5 bases from V and 0 from J; bases not matched to a gene: 13. CDR3 length: 18 residues. Germline V gene lookup returns CDR1 MDHEN and CDR2 SYDVKM. CDR3 region: CASSTPLFGQGSTDTQYF. In DNA form, the CDR3 reads TGTGCCAGCAGTACTCCCCTATTTGGACAGGGAAGCACAGATACGCAGTATTTT.

This rearrangement joins TRBV10-3 to TRBJ2-3, with 9 bases fitting TRBD1. CDR1 is ENHRY, CDR2 SYGVKD, per germline. V lost 8 bases and J lost 3; bases outside the gene matches: 9. The length of the CDR3 is 15 residues. In nucleotides, the CDR3 is TGTGCCATCGGAAGACAGGGGGGGAAGACAGATACGCAGTATTTT. It is translated as CAIGRQGGKTDTQYF.

V is TRBV28 and J is TRBJ2-2; 12 positions agree with TRBD1. With 5 bases clipped from V and 5 bases from J, the junction kept 9 bases outside the gene matches. Per germline, CDR1 MDHEN and CDR2 SYDVKM. The length of the CDR3 is 17 residues. The CDR3 DNA follows: TGTGCCAGCAGTCCGCTGGGACAGGGGGCGCTGACCGGGGAGCTGTTTTTT. This gives the protein CASSPLGQGALTGELFF.

V usage is TRBV7-2 and J usage is TRBJ2-3, with 9 nucleotides matching TRBD2. Trimming took 5 bases from V and 4 from J; bases not matched to a gene: 13. Germline loops: CDR1 SGHTA, CDR2 FQGNSA. This CDR3 region has 17 residues. This CDR3 is CASSVSFSGSLSDTQYF. CDR3 nucleotide sequence: TGTGCCAGCAGCGTCAGCTTTAGCGGGAGCCTATCAGATACGCAGTATTTT.

The chain combines TRBV29-1 with TRBJ2-1; TRBD2 matches 10 bases. V lost 4 bases to trimming and J lost 4 bases; unmatched junction nucleotides: 4. CDR1 and CDR2 from the germline V gene are SQVTM and ANQGSEA. The CDR3 length is 14 residues. In DNA form, the CDR3 reads TGCAGCGTTGCCGGGACTAGCGAATACAATGAGCAGTTCTTC. Translation: CSVAGTSEYNEQFF.

The chain recombines TRBV18 with TRBJ2-5; D unresolved. CDR1 is KGHSH, CDR2 LQKENI, per germline. V dropped 2 bases and J dropped 1 base, with 5 bases sitting between them. The CDR3 contains 13 residues. Written as DNA, the CDR3 is TGTGCCAGCTCACCAGCCAGCCAAGAGACCCAGTACTTC. Translating gives CASSPASQETQYF. The whole variable domain, remainder taken from reference TRBV18 and TRBJ2-5, is NAGVMQNPRHLVRRRGQEARLRCSPMKGHSHVYWYRQLPEEGLKFMVYLQKENIIDESGMPKERFSAEFPKEGPSILRIQQVVRGDSAAYFCASSPASQETQYFGPGTRLLVL.

V is TRBV19 and J is TRBJ1-4; D remains unclear. Germline loops: CDR1 LNHDA, CDR2 SQIVND (reference sequence). The V end lost 3 bases, the J end lost 5 bases, and 4 bases lay between the germline ends. The CDR3 runs to 12 residues. The CDR3 nucleotides are TGTGCCAGTAGTATCGTGAATGAAAAACTGTTTTTT. Protein: CASSIVNEKLFF.

The sample holds a few counts of this clone. The V call is TRBV18, the J call TRBJ1-2, with a possible D match to TRBD1 (6 bases). This CDR3 has 15 amino acids. V shed 1 base and J shed 6 bases, with 15 bases lying between them. Germline-derived CDR1 and CDR2 are KGHSH and LQKENI. CDR3 protein: CASSPRQAPKDGYTF. The CDR3 nucleotides are TGTGCCAGCTCACCACGACAGGCCCCCAAAGATGGCTACACCTTC.

The chain is built from TRBV19 and TRBJ1-4; no definite D call. The CDR3 covers 13 residues. CDR1 and CDR2 from the germline V gene are LNHDA and SQIVND (reference sequence). V was clipped by 4 bases and J by 4 bases, with 7 bases between them. CDR3 DNA sequence: TGTGCCAGTAGTACGGTGATTAATGAAAAACTGTTTTTT. Translation: CASSTVINEKLFF.

The chain joins TRBV18 to TRBJ1-3; 8 bases are a match to TRBD1. The germline V gene encodes CDR1 KGHSH and CDR2 LQKENI. V lost 4 bases and J lost 3; bases outside the gene matches: 5. The CDR3 spans 15 residues. The CDR3 nucleotides read TGTGCCAGCTCACTGGACAGGGACTTTGGAAACACCATATATTTT. Translating gives CASSLDRDFGNTIYF.